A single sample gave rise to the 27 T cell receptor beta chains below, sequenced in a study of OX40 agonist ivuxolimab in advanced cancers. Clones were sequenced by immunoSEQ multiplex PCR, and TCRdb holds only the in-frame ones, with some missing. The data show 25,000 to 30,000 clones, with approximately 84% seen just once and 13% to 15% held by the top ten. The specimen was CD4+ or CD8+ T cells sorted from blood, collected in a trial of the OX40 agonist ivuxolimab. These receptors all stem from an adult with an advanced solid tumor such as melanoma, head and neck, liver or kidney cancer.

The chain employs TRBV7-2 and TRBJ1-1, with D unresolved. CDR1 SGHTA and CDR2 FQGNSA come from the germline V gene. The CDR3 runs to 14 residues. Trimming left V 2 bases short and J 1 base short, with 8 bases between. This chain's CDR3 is CASSLSIGNTEAFF. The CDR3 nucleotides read TGTGCCAGCAGCTTATCGATCGGGAACACTGAAGCTTTCTTT.

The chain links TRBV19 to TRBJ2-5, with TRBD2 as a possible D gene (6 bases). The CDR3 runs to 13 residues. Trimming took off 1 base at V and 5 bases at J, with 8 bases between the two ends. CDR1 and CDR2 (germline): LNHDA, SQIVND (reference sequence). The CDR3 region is CASSIGLAETQYF. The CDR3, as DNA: TGTGCCAGTAGTATAGGGCTAGCGGAGACCCAGTACTTC.

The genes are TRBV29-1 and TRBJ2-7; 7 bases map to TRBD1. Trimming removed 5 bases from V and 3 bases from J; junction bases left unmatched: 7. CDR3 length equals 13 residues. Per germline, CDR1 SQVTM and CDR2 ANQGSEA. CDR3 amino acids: CSVRGTVGYEQYF. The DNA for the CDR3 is TGCAGCGTTCGAGGGACAGTAGGCTACGAGCAGTACTTC.

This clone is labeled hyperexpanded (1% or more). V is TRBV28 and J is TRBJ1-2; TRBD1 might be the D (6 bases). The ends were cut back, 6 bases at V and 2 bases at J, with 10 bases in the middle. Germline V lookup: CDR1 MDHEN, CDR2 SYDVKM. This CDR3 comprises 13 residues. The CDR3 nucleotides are TGTGCCAGCAGACTAGGACAGAACTATGGCTACACCTTC. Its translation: CASRLGQNYGYTF.

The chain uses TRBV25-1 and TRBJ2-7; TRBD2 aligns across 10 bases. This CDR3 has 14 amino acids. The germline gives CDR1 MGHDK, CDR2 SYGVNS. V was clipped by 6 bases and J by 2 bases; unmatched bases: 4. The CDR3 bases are TGTGCCAGCAGAGTTAGCGGGGGGACCTACGAGCAGTACTTC. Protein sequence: CASRVSGGTYEQYF.

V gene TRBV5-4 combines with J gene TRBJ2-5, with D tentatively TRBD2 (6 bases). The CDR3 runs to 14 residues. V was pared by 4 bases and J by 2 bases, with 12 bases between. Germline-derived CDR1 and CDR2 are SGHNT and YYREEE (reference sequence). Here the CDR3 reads CASSQGLEQETQYF. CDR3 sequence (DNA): TGTGCCAGCAGCCAGGGACTGGAACAAGAGACCCAGTACTTC.

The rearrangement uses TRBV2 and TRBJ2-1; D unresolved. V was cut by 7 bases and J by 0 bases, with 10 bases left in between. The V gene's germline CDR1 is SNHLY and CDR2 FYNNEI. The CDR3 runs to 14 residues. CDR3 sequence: CASKQWGSYNEQFF. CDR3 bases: TGTGCCAGCAAACAATGGGGCTCCTACAATGAGCAGTTCTTC.

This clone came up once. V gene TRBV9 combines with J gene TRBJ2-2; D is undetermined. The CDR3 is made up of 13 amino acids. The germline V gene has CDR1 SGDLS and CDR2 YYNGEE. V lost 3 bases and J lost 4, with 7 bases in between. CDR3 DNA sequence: TGTGCCAGCAGCGCGTCGATCACCGGGGAGCTGTTTTTT. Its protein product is CASSASITGELFF.

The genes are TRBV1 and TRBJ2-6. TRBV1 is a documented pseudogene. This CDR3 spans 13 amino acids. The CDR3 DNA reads TGCACCAGCAGTGAAAGTCGGGCCAACGTCCTGACTTTC. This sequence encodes CTSSESRANVLTF.

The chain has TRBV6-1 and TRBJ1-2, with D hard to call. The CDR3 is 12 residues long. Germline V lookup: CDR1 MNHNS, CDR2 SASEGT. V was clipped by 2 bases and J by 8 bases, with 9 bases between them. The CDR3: CASSENGKGYTF. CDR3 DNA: TGTGCCAGCAGTGAAAACGGGAAAGGCTACACCTTC.

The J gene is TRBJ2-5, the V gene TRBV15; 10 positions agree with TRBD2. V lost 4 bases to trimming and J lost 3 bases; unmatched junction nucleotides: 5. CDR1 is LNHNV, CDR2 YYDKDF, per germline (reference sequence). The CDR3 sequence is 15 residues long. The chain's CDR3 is CATSMTSGWEETQYF. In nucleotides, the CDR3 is TGTGCCACCAGCATGACTAGCGGGTGGGAAGAGACCCAGTACTTC.

In nucleotides, the CDR3 is TGTGCCAGCAGCTCGTCGGCAGGGGGAGGCAATCAGCCCCAGCATTTT. Amino acid sequence: CASSSSAGGGNQPQHF. This sequence joins TRBV11-2 and TRBJ1-5, with TRBD1 identical over 7 bases. The germline gives CDR1 SGHAT, CDR2 FQNNGV. The CDR3 contains 16 residues. V gave up 4 bases and J gave up 2 bases; unmatched junction bases: 8.

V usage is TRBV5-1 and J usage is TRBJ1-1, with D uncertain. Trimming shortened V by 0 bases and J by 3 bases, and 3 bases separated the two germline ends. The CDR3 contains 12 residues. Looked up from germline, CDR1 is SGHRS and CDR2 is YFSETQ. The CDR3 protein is CASSLGDTEAFF. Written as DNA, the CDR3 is TGCGCCAGCAGCTTGGGGGACACTGAAGCTTTCTTT.

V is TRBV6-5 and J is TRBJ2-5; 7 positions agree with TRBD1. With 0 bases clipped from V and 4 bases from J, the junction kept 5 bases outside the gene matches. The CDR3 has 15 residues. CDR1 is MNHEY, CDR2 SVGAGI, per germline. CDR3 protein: CASSYSTTGRETQYF. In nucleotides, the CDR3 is TGTGCCAGCAGTTACTCTACGACAGGGCGAGAGACCCAGTACTTC.

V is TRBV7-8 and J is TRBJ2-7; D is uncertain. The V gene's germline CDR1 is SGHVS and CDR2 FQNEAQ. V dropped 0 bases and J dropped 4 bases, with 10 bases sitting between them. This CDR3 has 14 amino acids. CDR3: CASSLAGPSYEQYF. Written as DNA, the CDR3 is TGTGCCAGCAGCTTAGCAGGTCCGAGTTACGAGCAGTACTTC.

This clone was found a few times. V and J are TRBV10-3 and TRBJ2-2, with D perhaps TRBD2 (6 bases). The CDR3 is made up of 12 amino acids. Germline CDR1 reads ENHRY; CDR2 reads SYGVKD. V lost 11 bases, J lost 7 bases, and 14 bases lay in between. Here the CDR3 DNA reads TGTGCCTCGCGGGAAGATGGCGGGGAGCTGTTTTTT. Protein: CASREDGGELFF.

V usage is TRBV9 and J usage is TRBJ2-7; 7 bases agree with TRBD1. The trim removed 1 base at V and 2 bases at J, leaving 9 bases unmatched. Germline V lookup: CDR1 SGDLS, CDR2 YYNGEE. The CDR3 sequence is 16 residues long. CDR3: CASSVTPDRTPYEQYF. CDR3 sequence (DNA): TGTGCCAGCAGCGTAACTCCGGACAGGACGCCCTACGAGCAGTACTTC. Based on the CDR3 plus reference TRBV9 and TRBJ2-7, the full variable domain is DSGVTQTPKHLITATGQRVTLRCSPRSGDLSVYWYQQSLDQGLQFLIQYYNGEERAKGNILERFSAQQFPDLHSELNLSSLELGDSALYFCASSVTPDRTPYEQYFGPGTRLTVT.

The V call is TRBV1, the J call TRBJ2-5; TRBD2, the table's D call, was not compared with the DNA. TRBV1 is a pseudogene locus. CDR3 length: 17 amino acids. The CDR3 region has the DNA TGCACCAGCAGCCAAGATGGGACTAGCGGGGAGGGGGAGACCCAGTACTTC. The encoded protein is CTSSQDGTSGEGETQYF.

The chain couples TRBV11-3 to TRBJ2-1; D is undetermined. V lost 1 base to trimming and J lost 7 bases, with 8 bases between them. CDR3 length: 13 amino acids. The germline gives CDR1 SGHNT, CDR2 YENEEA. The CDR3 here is CASSLGTVNEQFF. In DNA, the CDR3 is TGTGCCAGCAGCTTAGGCACGGTAAATGAGCAGTTCTTC.

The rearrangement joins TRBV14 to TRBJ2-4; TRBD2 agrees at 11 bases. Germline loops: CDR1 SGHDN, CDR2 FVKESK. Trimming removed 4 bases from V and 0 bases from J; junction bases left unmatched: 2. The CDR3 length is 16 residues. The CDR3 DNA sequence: TGTGCCAGCAGCCCACTAGCGGGAGCAGCCAAAAACATTCAGTACTTC. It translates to CASSPLAGAAKNIQYF.

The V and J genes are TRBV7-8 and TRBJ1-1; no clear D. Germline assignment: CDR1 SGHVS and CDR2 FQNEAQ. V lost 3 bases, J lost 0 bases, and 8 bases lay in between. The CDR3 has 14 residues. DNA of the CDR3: TGTGCCAGCAGCTTGTTGGACCTGAACACTGAAGCTTTCTTT. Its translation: CASSLLDLNTEAFF. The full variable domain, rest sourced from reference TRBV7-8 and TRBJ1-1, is GAGVSQSPRYKVAKRGQDVALRCDPISGHVSLFWYQQALGQGPEFLTYFQNEAQLDKSGLPSDRFFAERPEGSVSTLKIQRTQQEDSAVYLCASSLLDLNTEAFFGQGTRLTVV.

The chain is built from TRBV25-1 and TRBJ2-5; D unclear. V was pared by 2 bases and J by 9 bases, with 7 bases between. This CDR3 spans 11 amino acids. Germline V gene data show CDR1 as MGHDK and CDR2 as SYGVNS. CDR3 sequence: CASSEPPAQYF. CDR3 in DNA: TGTGCCAGCAGTGAACCCCCAGCCCAGTACTTC.

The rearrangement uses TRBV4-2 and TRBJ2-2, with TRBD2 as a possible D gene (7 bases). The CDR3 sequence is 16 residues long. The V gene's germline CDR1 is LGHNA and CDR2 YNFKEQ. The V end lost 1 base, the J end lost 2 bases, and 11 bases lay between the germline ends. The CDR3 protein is CASSQAGGRNTGELFF. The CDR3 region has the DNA TGTGCCAGCAGCCAAGCCGGGGGGCGCAACACCGGGGAGCTGTTTTTT.

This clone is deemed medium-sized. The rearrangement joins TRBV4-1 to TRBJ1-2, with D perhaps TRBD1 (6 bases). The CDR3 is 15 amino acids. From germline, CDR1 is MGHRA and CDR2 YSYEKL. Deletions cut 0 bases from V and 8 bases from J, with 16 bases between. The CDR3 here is CASSQEATGLAGYTF. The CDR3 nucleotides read TGCGCCAGCAGCCAAGAGGCAACAGGGTTAGCAGGCTACACCTTC.

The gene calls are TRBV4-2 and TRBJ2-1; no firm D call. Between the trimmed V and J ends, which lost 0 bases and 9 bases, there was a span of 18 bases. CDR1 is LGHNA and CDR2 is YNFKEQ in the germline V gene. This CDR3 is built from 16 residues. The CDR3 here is CASSQESLGPDGEQFF. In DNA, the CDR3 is TGTGCCAGCAGCCAAGAAAGCCTCGGGCCCGACGGTGAGCAGTTCTTC.

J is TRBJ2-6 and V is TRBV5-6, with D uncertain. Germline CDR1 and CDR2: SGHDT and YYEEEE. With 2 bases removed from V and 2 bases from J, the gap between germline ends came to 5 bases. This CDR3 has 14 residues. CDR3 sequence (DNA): TGTGCCAGCAGCTTATACCCTGGGGCCAACGTCCTGACTTTC. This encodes CASSLYPGANVLTF.

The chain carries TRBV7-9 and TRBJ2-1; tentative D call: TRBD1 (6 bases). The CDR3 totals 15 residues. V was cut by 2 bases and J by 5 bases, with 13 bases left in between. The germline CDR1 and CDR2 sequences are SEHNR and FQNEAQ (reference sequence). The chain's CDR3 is CASSLTLPGDNEQFF. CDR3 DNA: TGTGCCAGCAGCTTAACGTTACCAGGGGACAATGAGCAGTTCTTC.